The TCR beta chain under discussion was sequenced for a study of control samples from healthy donors and cancer patients. The ends lost 5 bases at V and 1 base at J; junction bases unmatched: 4. Germline CDR1 is MNHNY and CDR2 is SVGAGI (reference sequence). CDR3 length: 16 residues. Only in-frame clones appear in the TCRdb table, and some are missing; sequencing was by immunoSEQ multiplex PCR. This sample has approximately 100,000 clones, with approximately 90% found just once. The chain joins TRBV6-6 to TRBJ2-2, with 10 bases fitting TRBD2. The TCR originated in a human donor in good health. The donor label of this sample is uncertain. Sequenced input: blood. CDR3: CASSLRLAGNTGELFF. DNA of the CDR3: TGTGCCAGCAGTCTACGACTAGCGGGGAACACCGGGGAGCTGTTTTTT.